Described below is a single T cell receptor (beta chain) sequence and its context. The data stem from a study of Ad26.COV2.S vaccination and SARS-CoV-2 variants. The germline gives CDR1 SGHTA, CDR2 FQGTGA. The CDR3 has 15 residues. V lost 6 bases and J lost 1; bases outside the gene matches: 7. Measured with immunoSEQ multiplex PCR; TCRdb has only the in-frame clones, and not every one. Of about 440,000 clones listed, about 90% are singletons. Treatment: about 20 received Ad26.COV2.S at low or high dose, single or two shots; 5 received placebo; per-sample allocation not given. The investigators took samples on day 63 after the first vaccine or placebo injection.

The chain is built from TRBV7-3 and TRBJ2-3; TRBD1 agrees at 7 bases. This TCR derives from a person between 18 and 65 years old who received the Ad26.COV2.S COVID-19 vaccine or a placebo. Sequenced material: peripheral blood, taken in a trial of Ad26.COV2.S vaccine versus placebo. CDR3 residues: CASSLGQVGTDTQYF. In nucleotides, the CDR3 is TGTGCCAGCAGTCTCGGACAGGTGGGCACAGATACGCAGTATTTT.